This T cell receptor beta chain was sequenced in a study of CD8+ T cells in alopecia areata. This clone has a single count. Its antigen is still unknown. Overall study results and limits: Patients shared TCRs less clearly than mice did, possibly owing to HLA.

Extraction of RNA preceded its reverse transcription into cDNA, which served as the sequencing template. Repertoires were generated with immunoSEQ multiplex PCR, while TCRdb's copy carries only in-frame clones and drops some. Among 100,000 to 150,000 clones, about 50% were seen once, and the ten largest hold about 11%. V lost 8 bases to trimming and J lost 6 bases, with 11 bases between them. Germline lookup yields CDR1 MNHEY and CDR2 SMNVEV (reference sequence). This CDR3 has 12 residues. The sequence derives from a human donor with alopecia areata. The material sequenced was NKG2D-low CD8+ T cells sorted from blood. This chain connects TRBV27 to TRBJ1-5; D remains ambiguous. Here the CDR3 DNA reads TGTGCCAGCGGGATCCCGGGTCAGCCCCAGCATTTT. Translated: CASGIPGQPQHF.